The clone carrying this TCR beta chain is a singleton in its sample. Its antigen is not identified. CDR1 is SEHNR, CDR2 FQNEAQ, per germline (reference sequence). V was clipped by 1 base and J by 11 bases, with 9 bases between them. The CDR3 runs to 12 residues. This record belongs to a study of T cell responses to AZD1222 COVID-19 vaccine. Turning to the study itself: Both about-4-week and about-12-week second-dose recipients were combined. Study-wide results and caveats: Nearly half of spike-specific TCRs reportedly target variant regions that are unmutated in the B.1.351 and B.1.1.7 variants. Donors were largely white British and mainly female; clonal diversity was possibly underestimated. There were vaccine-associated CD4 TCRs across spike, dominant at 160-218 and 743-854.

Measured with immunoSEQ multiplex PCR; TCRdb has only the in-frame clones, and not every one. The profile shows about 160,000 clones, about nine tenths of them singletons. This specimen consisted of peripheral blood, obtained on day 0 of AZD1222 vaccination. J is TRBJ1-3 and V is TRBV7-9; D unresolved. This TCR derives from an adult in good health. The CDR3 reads CASSLGLDSIYF. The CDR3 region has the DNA TGTGCCAGCAGCTTAGGGTTGGATTCCATATATTTT.